This T cell receptor (beta chain) was observed in a study of T cells in Graves' hyperthyroidism and ophthalmopathy. The CDR3 covers 16 residues. The V gene's germline CDR1 is SGHDT and CDR2 YYEEEE. The V segment lost 4 bases and the J segment 7 bases; nucleotides outside the gene matches: 11. Pregnant or lactating patients were excluded, as were those with uncontrolled infection or other autoimmune disease. PBMCs came from around 10 ml fresh peripheral blood. It was RNA transcripts that yielded the amplified TCR beta CDR3 regions. Researchers ran a first-round RT-PCR on the TCR CDR3 using the HTBI primer set. MiXCR was run by TCRdb on the multiplex PCR reads, yielding one entry per CDR3 protein. This sample has 500,000 or so distinct CDR3 sequences; 15% to 20% occur once, and the top ten carry approximately 30%. Overall study results and limits: The model foresaw ophthalmopathy a median roughly 6.5 months prior to onset. Most clonotypes expanded in the thyroid (above 0.001) were also present in blood.

In its sample, this clonotype was seen a few times. Antigen: not known. This TCR derives from a woman younger than 45 with Graves' ophthalmopathy. Material: blood. The V gene is TRBV5-6, the J gene TRBJ2-1; 10 positions match TRBD1. The CDR3 reads CASSLGSGQGVNEQFF. CDR3 nucleotides: TGTGCCAGCAGCCTTGGGTCAGGACAGGGGGTAAATGAGCAGTTCTTC.